Below are 25 T cell receptor beta chains sequenced from a single sample in a study of STAT3 mutations in large granular lymphocyte leukemia. Sequenced by immunoSEQ multiplex PCR; TCRdb stores in-frame clones only, minus some. This table holds 30,000 to 40,000 clones, about 86% found once. These receptors have no known antigen. Study-wide findings and caveats: Every T-LGLL patient had at least one immunodominant TCRbeta clonotype.

The sample consisted of peripheral blood mononuclear cells. These TCRs come from a man aged 55-75 years with T-cell large granular lymphocyte leukemia. Some clones in this sample may be carry-over from other donors' samples.

The rearrangement links TRBV5-4 to TRBJ2-5; tentative D call: TRBD2 (5 bases). V was pared by 6 bases and J by 5 bases, with 14 bases between. The CDR3 runs to 13 residues. Germline V gene lookup returns CDR1 SGHNT and CDR2 YYREEE (reference sequence). In DNA, the CDR3 is TGTGCCAGCACCGCCGGGATCGGGGAGACCCAGTACTTC. The encoded protein is CASTAGIGETQYF.

The chain links TRBV28 to TRBJ2-5, with TRBD2 matching over 8 bases. Germline CDR1 reads MDHEN; CDR2 reads SYDVKM. Germline trimming cut 6 bases from V and 2 bases from J; bases unmatched to any gene: 5. CDR3 size: 14 residues. DNA for the CDR3: TGTGCCAGCAGACTCGGGGGGGGACAAGAGACCCAGTACTTC. Translating it yields CASRLGGGQETQYF.

The chain recombines TRBV5-1 with TRBJ1-1; no clear D. Germline V gene lookup returns CDR1 SGHRS and CDR2 YFSETQ. V dropped 0 bases and J dropped 1 base, with 10 bases sitting between them. The CDR3 runs 15 residues. CDR3 residues: CASSLDGRPNTEAFF. The CDR3 nucleotides are TGCGCCAGCAGCTTGGACGGACGGCCGAACACTGAAGCTTTCTTT. Using reference TRBV5-1 and TRBJ1-1 for the parts outside the CDR3, the full variable domain is KAGVTQTPRYLIKTRGQQVTLSCSPISGHRSVSWYQQTPGQGLQFLFEYFSETQRNKGNFPGRFSGRQFSNSRSEMNVSTLELGDSALYLCASSLDGRPNTEAFFGQGTRLTVV.

V and J are TRBV11-3 and TRBJ2-1, with unresolved D. Germline loops: CDR1 SGHNT, CDR2 YENEEA. The CDR3 is made up of 15 amino acids. Trimming pared 5 bases from V and 0 bases from J, leaving 11 bases between. In DNA, the CDR3 is TGTGCCAGCAGCCGACGGGCGACCTCCTACAATGAGCAGTTCTTC. Its translation is CASSRRATSYNEQFF.

This chain connects TRBV5-1 to TRBJ2-7; 9 bases match TRBD2. Germline V gene data show CDR1 as SGHRS and CDR2 as YFSETQ. This CDR3 has 16 residues. After removal of 4 bases from V and 3 bases from J, the junction contained 11 bases not matched to a gene. The CDR3 DNA reads as TGCGCCAGCAGCCTAACGGGAGCGGGGGGCGACTACGAGCAGTACTTC. Protein sequence: CASSLTGAGGDYEQYF.

This clone came up a few times. The V call is TRBV18, the J call TRBJ1-3, with D perhaps matching TRBD1 (6 bases). V was clipped by 3 bases and J by 9 bases, with 18 bases between them. The germline V gene encodes CDR1 KGHSH and CDR2 LQKENI. The CDR3 covers 15 residues. CDR3 coding DNA: TGTGCCAGCTCACCTGCGGAGGGGGATCGGGGCACCATATATTTT. Its translation: CASSPAEGDRGTIYF. The full variable domain, its missing parts supplied by reference TRBV18 and TRBJ1-3, is NAGVMQNPRHLVRRRGQEARLRCSPMKGHSHVYWYRQLPEEGLKFMVYLQKENIIDESGMPKERFSAEFPKEGPSILRIQQVVRGDSAAYFCASSPAEGDRGTIYFGEGSWLTVV.

J is TRBJ1-1 and V is TRBV2; D remains unclear. Trimming left V 2 bases short and J 6 bases short, with 10 bases between. The CDR3 consists of 13 residues. Germline CDR1 is SNHLY and CDR2 is FYNNEI. This chain's CDR3 is CASSERPTAEAFF. CDR3 coding DNA: TGTGCCAGCAGTGAAAGGCCGACGGCTGAAGCTTTCTTT.

This chain links TRBV18 with TRBJ2-7; D not certain. The CDR3 has 14 residues. Germline values: CDR1 KGHSH, CDR2 LQKENI. Trimming removed 6 bases at V and 2 bases at J, with 14 bases between. The CDR3 spells CASSASFGTYEQYF. The CDR3 DNA is TGTGCCAGCTCCGCCAGCTTTGGGACCTACGAGCAGTACTTC.

The chain is built from TRBV10-3 and TRBJ2-3; D is ambiguous. The V and J ends lost 4 bases and 1 base respectively, with 6 bases between them. CDR1 and CDR2 from the germline V gene are ENHRY and SYGVKD. The CDR3 runs 13 residues. CDR3 sequence (DNA): TGTGCCATCAGTGCCCAAGGCACAGATACGCAGTATTTT. This encodes CAISAQGTDTQYF.

This clone is medium-sized by share. The rearrangement links TRBV11-1 to TRBJ2-7; D not certain. The CDR3 is 15 amino acids. Germline CDR1 and CDR2: SGHAT and FQDESV (reference sequence). The V and J ends lost 4 bases and 0 bases respectively, with 13 bases between them. For the CDR3, the DNA is TGTGCCAGCAGCTCCGGCGCGCAGACCTCCTACGAGCAGTACTTC. Translating gives CASSSGAQTSYEQYF.

V usage is TRBV5-1 and J usage is TRBJ1-2; TRBD1 matches at 8 bases. The CDR3 has 16 amino acids. V was clipped by 1 base and J by 7 bases; unmatched bases: 12. CDR1 is SGHRS and CDR2 is YFSETQ in the germline V gene. The CDR3 coding sequence is TGCGCCAGCAGCTTGAGGGGGGTGACAGGGGAGAGTGGCTACACCTTC. Amino acids: CASSLRGVTGESGYTF.

This chain links TRBV30 with TRBJ1-1; 10 bases agree with TRBD1. V trimming: 1 base; J trimming: 4 bases; junction bases outside the gene matches: 12. This CDR3 is built from 17 residues. Germline values: CDR1 GTSNPN, CDR2 SVGIG (reference sequence). The CDR3, as DNA: TGTGCCTGGAGTGATCCGGGAGACAGGGGGCCAGGCACTGAAGCTTTCTTT. Residues: CAWSDPGDRGPGTEAFF.

The CDR3 sequence: CASTRGGDRVDTQYF. CDR3 coding DNA: TGCGCCAGTACGCGCGGAGGGGATAGAGTAGATACGCAGTATTTT. This chain connects TRBV5-1 to TRBJ2-3; perhaps TRBD2 as D (6 bases). The CDR3 consists of 15 residues. V was trimmed by 8 bases and J by 5 bases, leaving 21 bases between them. Germline V CDR1 and CDR2: SGHRS, YFSETQ.

The J gene is TRBJ1-5, the V gene TRBV27, with D possibly matching TRBD1 (6 bases). Germline V gene data show CDR1 as MNHEY and CDR2 as SMNVEV (reference sequence). The CDR3 contains 15 residues. V lost 6 bases to trimming and J lost 2 bases, with 14 bases between them. The CDR3 DNA reads TGTGCCAGCAGCCCAGAAGGGGGGCGCAATCAGCCCCAGCATTTT. Protein sequence: CASSPEGGRNQPQHF.

V and J are TRBV10-2 and TRBJ1-2; TRBD1 is a possible D gene (5 bases). Germline CDR1 WSHSY, CDR2 SAAADI. V shed 0 bases and J shed 4 bases, with 9 bases lying between them. The CDR3 runs to 14 residues. DNA for the CDR3: TGCGCCAGCAGTGAGTCGGGACGGACCTATGGCTACACCTTC. Translation gives CASSESGRTYGYTF.

The chain employs TRBV18 and TRBJ2-3; D unclear. CDR3 length: 15 residues. Looked up from germline, CDR1 is KGHSH and CDR2 is LQKENI. V was pared by 2 bases and J by 1 base, with 10 bases between. CDR3 sequence: CASSPLQARTDTQYF. The CDR3 coding sequence is TGTGCCAGCTCACCATTGCAGGCCCGCACAGATACGCAGTATTTT.

This chain connects TRBV5-6 to TRBJ2-7, with D hard to call. Germline V gives CDR1 SGHDT, CDR2 YYEEEE. The CDR3 length is 17 residues. The V and J ends lost 0 bases and 3 bases respectively, with 19 bases between them. The CDR3 spells CASSLVFAVGEDYEQYF. The CDR3 DNA sequence: TGTGCCAGCAGCTTGGTTTTTGCGGTCGGAGAGGACTACGAGCAGTACTTC.

The chain is built from TRBV5-4 and TRBJ1-1, with 10 bases lining up with TRBD1. Germline V gene data show CDR1 as SGHNT and CDR2 as YYREEE (reference sequence). There are 17 residues in the CDR3. The V and J ends lost 0 bases and 3 bases, in that order; junction bases with no gene match: 8. CDR3 DNA sequence: TGTGCCAGCAGCTTGGGTGGCCGACAGGGGGCGGACACTGAAGCTTTCTTT. Encoded protein: CASSLGGRQGADTEAFF.

The J gene is TRBJ2-1, the V gene TRBV9; possibly TRBD2 for D (6 bases). This CDR3 contains 16 residues. Trimming removed 3 bases at V and 0 bases at J, with 13 bases between. Germline V gives CDR1 SGDLS, CDR2 YYNGEE. The CDR3 bases are TGTGCCAGCAGCGGCTCATCCGGGGGCTCCTACAATGAGCAGTTCTTC. Its protein product is CASSGSSGGSYNEQFF.

The table lists this clone with a count of one. The V gene is TRBV15, the J gene TRBJ2-3; TRBD2 matches at 11 bases. The V segment lost 4 bases and the J segment 2 bases; nucleotides outside the gene matches: 8. In germline, CDR1 is LNHNV, CDR2 YYDKDF (reference sequence). This CDR3 region has 17 residues. The CDR3 DNA sequence: TGTGCCACCAGCACCACCAGACTAGCGGGATACACAGATACGCAGTATTTT. Protein sequence: CATSTTRLAGYTDTQYF.

This sequence joins TRBV4-2 and TRBJ2-1; 9 nucleotides match TRBD1. Germline V gene data show CDR1 as LGHNA and CDR2 as YNFKEQ. The junction had 11 bases not matched to a gene; V was cut back by 6 bases and J by 8 bases. CDR3 length equals 15 residues. CDR3 sequence reads: CASSFTGGKQYEQFF. The CDR3 nucleotides are TGTGCCAGCAGTTTTACAGGGGGCAAACAATATGAGCAGTTCTTC.

This chain uses TRBV9 with TRBJ2-3; perhaps TRBD1 as D (5 bases). The CDR3 length is 15 residues. V gave up 2 bases and J gave up 5 bases, with 15 bases separating them. Germline-derived CDR1 and CDR2 are SGDLS and YYNGEE. As DNA, the CDR3 is TGTGCCAGCAGCGTTTTATCAGGGCAAAGAGATACGCAGTATTTT. Its protein is CASSVLSGQRDTQYF.

In this sample, this clone turned up a few times. The chain is built from TRBV2 and TRBJ1-6; the D is unclear. Between the trimmed V and J ends, which lost 2 bases and 6 bases, there was a span of 8 bases. The CDR3 extends over 14 amino acids. CDR1 is SNHLY, CDR2 FYNNEI, per germline. CDR3 sequence (DNA): TGTGCCAGCAGTGAACTATTTGGTAATTCACCCCTCCACTTT. This encodes CASSELFGNSPLHF.

This chain joins TRBV7-9 and TRBJ2-3, with no clear D. The V gene's germline CDR1 is SEHNR and CDR2 FQNEAQ (reference sequence). V lost 4 bases and J 4 bases, leaving 12 bases between the germline ends. This CDR3 contains 14 residues. The DNA for the CDR3 is TGTGCCAGCAGCTCCCAATCGACTGCAGATACGCAGTATTTT. Encoded protein: CASSSQSTADTQYF.

A single count supports this clone. The chain couples TRBV10-3 to TRBJ2-7; TRBD1 might be the D (5 bases). This CDR3 contains 12 residues. The germline V and J ends were trimmed by 11 bases and 3 bases, with 14 bases remaining between them. Germline values: CDR1 ENHRY, CDR2 SYGVKD. Here the CDR3 DNA reads TGTGCCGCCCTTTCACAGGACTACGAGCAGTACTTC. It specifies CAALSQDYEQYF.